The 4 T cell receptor beta chains below were found in one sample sequenced in a study of control samples from healthy donors and cancer patients. Generated by immunoSEQ multiplex PCR, the TCRdb table keeps only in-frame clones and is missing some. The sample includes 400,000 to 450,000 clones, over 75% seen only once; the top ten take more than 6%. Sequences were obtained from PBMCs. All receptors come from a man aged 35 to 55 with head and neck cancer.

The CDR3 region has the DNA TGTGCCGGGGGAGGGGGGAGCAATCAGCCCCAGCATTTT. Residues: CAGGGGSNQPQHF. V gene TRBV2 combines with J gene TRBJ1-5, with a weak D call TRBD1 (6 bases). The CDR3 contains 13 residues. Trimming pared 11 bases from V and 1 base from J, leaving 12 bases between. The V gene's germline CDR1 is SNHLY and CDR2 FYNNEI.

The chain is built from TRBV5-1 and TRBJ2-5; 11 bases agree with TRBD1. The CDR3 length is 14 residues. V lost 3 bases and J lost 2; bases outside the gene matches: 0. CDR1 is SGHRS, CDR2 YFSETQ, per germline. CDR3 protein: CASSWDRGQETQYF. The CDR3 region has the DNA TGCGCCAGCAGCTGGGACAGGGGGCAAGAGACCCAGTACTTC. The variable domain in full, completed from reference TRBV5-1 and TRBJ2-5, reads KAGVTQTPRYLIKTRGQQVTLSCSPISGHRSVSWYQQTPGQGLQFLFEYFSETQRNKGNFPGRFSGRQFSNSRSEMNVSTLELGDSALYLCASSWDRGQETQYFGPGTRLLVL.

The chain uses TRBV27 and TRBJ1-5, with D unclear. V gave up 8 bases and J gave up 0 bases, with 8 bases separating them. Germline V gene data show CDR1 as MNHEY and CDR2 as SMNVEV (reference sequence). This CDR3 spans 13 amino acids. The CDR3 protein is CASGDGSNQPQHF. CDR3 nucleotide sequence: TGTGCCAGCGGGGATGGTAGCAATCAGCCCCAGCATTTT.

This sequence joins TRBV6-5 and TRBJ2-3, with D perhaps assigned TRBD1 or TRBD2 (6 bases each). The CDR3 has 12 residues. Germline V gene data show CDR1 as MNHEY and CDR2 as SVGAGI. Between the trimmed V and J ends, which lost 6 bases and 4 bases, there was a span of 8 bases. The DNA of the CDR3 is TGTGCCAGCAGAAGGGGGGCAGATACGCAGTATTTT. Its protein product is CASRRGADTQYF.